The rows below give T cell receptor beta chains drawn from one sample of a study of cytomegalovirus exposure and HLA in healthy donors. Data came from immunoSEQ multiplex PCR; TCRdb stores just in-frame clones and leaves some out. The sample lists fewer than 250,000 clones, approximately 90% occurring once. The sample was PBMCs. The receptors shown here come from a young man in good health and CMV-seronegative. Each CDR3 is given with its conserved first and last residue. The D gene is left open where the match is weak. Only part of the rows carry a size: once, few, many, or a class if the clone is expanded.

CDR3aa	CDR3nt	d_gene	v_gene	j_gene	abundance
CSVEGPGGGYNEQFF	TGCAGCGTTGAAGGTCCGGGAGGAGGGTATAATGAGCAGTTCTTC	TRBD2	TRBV29-1	TRBJ2-1	NA
CASSQEGLADYEQYF	TGCGCCAGCAGCCAAGAGGGTCTAGCGGACTACGAGCAGTACTTC	TRBD2	TRBV4-3	TRBJ2-7	NA
CASSPGLAGETQYF	TGTGCCAGCAGCCCGGGACTAGCTGGAGAGACCCAGTACTTC	TRBD2	TRBV9	TRBJ2-5	NA
CASSDRTAYNQPQHF	TGTGCCAGCAGTGACCGGACAGCCTACAATCAGCCCCAGCATTTT	NA	TRBV6-1	TRBJ1-5	few
CATLQGASYEQYF	TGTGCCACCCTTCAGGGGGCCTCCTACGAGCAGTACTTC	TRBD1	TRBV6-6	TRBJ2-7	NA
CAQGDRPLEKLFF	TGTGCCCAGGGGGACCGCCCCTTGGAAAAACTGTTTTTT	TRBD1	TRBV2	TRBJ1-4	NA
CASSHGIDPKNIQYF	TGCGCCAGCAGCCACGGGATCGACCCCAAAAACATTCAGTACTTC	NA	TRBV4-3	TRBJ2-4	NA
CASSQDPGVTQYF	TGCGCCAGCAGCCAAGATCCCGGAGTGACCCAGTACTTC	NA	TRBV4-3	TRBJ2-5	NA
CASSEEGKVSPLHF	TGTGCCAGCAGTGAAGAGGGGAAGGTGTCACCCCTCCACTTT	NA	TRBV6-1	TRBJ1-6	NA
CASGLGPLDTGELFF	TGTGCTAGTGGTTTGGGGCCGCTTGACACCGGGGAGCTGTTTTTT	NA	TRBV12-5	TRBJ2-2	few
CATSRDMGTSGDSSYEQYF	TGTGCCACCAGCAGAGATATGGGGACTAGCGGGGATTCTTCCTACGAGCAGTACTTC	TRBD2	TRBV15	TRBJ2-7	NA
CASSDEGTIYEQYF	TGCGCCAGCAGTGACGAGGGGACTATCTACGAGCAGTACTTC	TRBD2	TRBV10-2	TRBJ2-7	NA
CATSRDDGTGTGNYGYTF	TGTGCCACCAGCAGAGATGACGGGACAGGGACAGGCAACTATGGCTACACCTTC	TRBD1	TRBV15	TRBJ1-2	NA
CASSYRQELNQPQHF	TGTGCCAGCAGTTACAGGCAGGAACTTAATCAGCCCCAGCATTTT	NA	TRBV6-6	TRBJ1-5	NA
CASSSTTGGYEQYF	TGTGCCAGCAGCTCTACGACAGGGGGCTACGAGCAGTACTTC	TRBD1	TRBV7-2	TRBJ2-7	NA
CASQRTWGLTDTQYF	TGTGCCAGCCAGAGAACTTGGGGGCTAACAGATACGCAGTATTTT	NA	TRBV13	TRBJ2-3	NA
CASIGHTIQYF	TGTGCCAGCATCGGACACACGATTCAGTACTTC	NA	TRBV6-1	TRBJ2-4	NA
CASSPGTSGYEQYF	TGTGCCAGCAGTCCTGGGACTAGCGGCTACGAGCAGTACTTC	TRBD2	TRBV27	TRBJ2-7	few
CASSAQGLRGGEQYF	TGTGCCAGCAGCGCTCAGGGACTCCGGGGCGGCGAGCAGTACTTC	NA	TRBV2	TRBJ2-7	NA
CASSQASGGGNYEQYF	TGCGCCAGCAGCCAAGCATCTGGGGGGGGAAACTACGAGCAGTACTTC	TRBD2	TRBV4-1	TRBJ2-7	NA
CASSFRGNTEAFF	TGTGCCAGCAGCTTCAGAGGGAACACTGAAGCTTTCTTT	NA	TRBV27	TRBJ1-1	NA
CASSQNPGTGRTEAFF	TGTGCCAGCAGCCAAAACCCAGGGACAGGGAGAACTGAAGCTTTCTTT	TRBD1	TRBV11-2	TRBJ1-1	NA
CASSFSDRNQPQHF	TGTGCCAGCAGTTTCTCCGACAGGAATCAGCCCCAGCATTTT	NA	TRBV28	TRBJ1-5	NA
CASSLVSGSPSGGGELFF	TGTGCCAGCAGCTTAGTATCCGGGAGCCCTAGTGGAGGAGGGGAGCTGTTTTTT	NA	TRBV11-2	TRBJ2-2	NA
CASSIGGTGGEEQYF	TGTGCCAGTAGTATAGGGGGGACAGGGGGCGAGGAGCAGTACTTC	TRBD1	TRBV19	TRBJ2-7	NA
CASSLRGGYTF	TGTGCCAGCAGCTTACGGGGGGGCTACACCTTC	NA	TRBV7-9	TRBJ1-2	NA
CASSLASGTASYEQYF	TGTGCCAGCAGCTTAGCCTCCGGGACAGCTTCCTACGAGCAGTACTTC	TRBD1	TRBV7-2	TRBJ2-7	NA
CASSHSTLSSGANVLTF	TGCGCCAGCAGCCACTCGACTCTCAGCTCTGGGGCCAACGTCCTGACTTTC	NA	TRBV4-3	TRBJ2-6	NA
CAWRRWGRVTGELFF	TGTGCCTGGAGGCGATGGGGGAGGGTGACCGGGGAGCTGTTTTTT	TRBD2	TRBV30	TRBJ2-2	once
CASTQTGSGANVLTF	TGTGCCAGCACCCAAACAGGCTCTGGGGCCAACGTCCTGACTTTC	NA	TRBV28	TRBJ2-6	once
CASSLDTGAYEQYF	TGTGCCAGCAGCTTAGACACGGGGGCCTACGAGCAGTACTTC	NA	TRBV11-2	TRBJ2-7	NA
CASRGTSTDTQYF	TGTGCCAGCAGGGGCACCAGCACAGATACGCAGTATTTT	NA	TRBV6-1	TRBJ2-3	NA
CASSGVGEGWEQYF	TGCGCCAGCAGCGGTGTTGGGGAGGGATGGGAGCAGTACTTC	TRBD2	TRBV4-1	TRBJ2-7	few
CAISDINSYNEQFF	TGTGCCATCAGTGATATTAACTCTTACAATGAGCAGTTCTTC	NA	TRBV10-3	TRBJ2-1	NA
CASSGLLAIDTQYF	TGTGCCAGCAGTGGACTTCTGGCCATAGATACGCAGTATTTT	NA	TRBV2	TRBJ2-3	NA
CASLGVTSRNSPLHF	TGTGCCAGCTTAGGGGTGACGAGCCGCAATTCACCCCTCCACTTT	NA	TRBV6-1	TRBJ1-6	NA
CAISDGQANQPQHF	TGTGCCATCAGTGACGGACAGGCCAATCAGCCCCAGCATTTT	TRBD1	TRBV10-3	TRBJ1-5	NA
CASSLAGLQYEQYF	TGTGCCAGCAGCTTAGCCGGACTACAATACGAGCAGTACTTC	NA	TRBV7-9	TRBJ2-7	NA
CASSHRNTEAFF	TGTGCCAGCAGCCACAGGAACACTGAAGCTTTCTTT	NA	TRBV7-8	TRBJ1-1	few
CATSAGTLTDTQYF	TGTGCCACCAGCGCCGGGACACTCACAGATACGCAGTATTTT	NA	TRBV15	TRBJ2-3	NA
CASSSTGLGEKLFF	TGTGCCAGCAGCTCCACAGGGCTGGGGGAAAAACTGTTTTTT	NA	TRBV5-4	TRBJ1-4	NA
CASSLAGVGDTQYF	TGTGCCAGCAGTTTAGCGGGAGTCGGAGATACGCAGTATTTT	TRBD2	TRBV27	TRBJ2-3	NA
CASRGRAGNLNTEAFF	TGTGCCAGCAGGGGAAGGGCGGGGAACTTGAACACTGAAGCTTTCTTT	NA	TRBV5-6	TRBJ1-1	NA
CASSEFDRIYGYTF	TGTGCCAGCAGTGAGTTTGACAGGATCTATGGCTACACCTTC	NA	TRBV6-1	TRBJ1-2	NA
CASTKRGGQGAYQPQHF	TGTGCCAGCACCAAACGGGGGGGACAGGGGGCTTATCAGCCCCAGCATTTT	TRBD1	TRBV2	TRBJ1-5	once